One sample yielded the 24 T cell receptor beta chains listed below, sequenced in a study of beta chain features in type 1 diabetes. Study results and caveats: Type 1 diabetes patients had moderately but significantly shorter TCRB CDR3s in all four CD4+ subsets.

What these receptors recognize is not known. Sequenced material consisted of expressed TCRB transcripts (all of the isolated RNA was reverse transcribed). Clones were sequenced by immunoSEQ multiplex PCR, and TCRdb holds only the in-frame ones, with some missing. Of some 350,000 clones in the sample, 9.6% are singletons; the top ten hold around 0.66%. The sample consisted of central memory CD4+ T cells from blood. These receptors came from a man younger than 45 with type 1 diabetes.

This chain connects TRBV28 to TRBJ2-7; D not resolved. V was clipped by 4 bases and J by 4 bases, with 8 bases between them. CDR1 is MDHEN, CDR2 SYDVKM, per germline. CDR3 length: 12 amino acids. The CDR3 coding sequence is TGTGCCAGCAGTTCCTCTAGGTACGAGCAGTACTTC. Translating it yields CASSSSRYEQYF.

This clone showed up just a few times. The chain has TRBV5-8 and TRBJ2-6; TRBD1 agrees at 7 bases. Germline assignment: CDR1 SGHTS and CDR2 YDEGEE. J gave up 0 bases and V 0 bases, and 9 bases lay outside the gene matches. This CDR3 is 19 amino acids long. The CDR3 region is CASSLAQGIYSSGANVLTF. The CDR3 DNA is TGTGCCAGCAGCTTGGCACAGGGGATCTATAGCTCTGGGGCCAACGTCCTGACTTTC.

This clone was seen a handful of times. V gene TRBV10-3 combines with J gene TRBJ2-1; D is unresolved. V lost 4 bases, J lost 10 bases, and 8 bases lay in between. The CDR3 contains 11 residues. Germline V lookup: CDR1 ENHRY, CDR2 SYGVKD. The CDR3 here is CAISVSAEQFF. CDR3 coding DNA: TGTGCCATCAGTGTCTCGGCAGAGCAGTTCTTC.

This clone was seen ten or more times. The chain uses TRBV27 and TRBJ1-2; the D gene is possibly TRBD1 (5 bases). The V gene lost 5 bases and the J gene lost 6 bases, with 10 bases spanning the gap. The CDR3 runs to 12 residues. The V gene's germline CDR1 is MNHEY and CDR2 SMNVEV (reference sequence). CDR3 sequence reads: CASSAGRNGYTF. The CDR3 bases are TGTGCCAGCAGTGCGGGACGGAATGGCTACACCTTC.

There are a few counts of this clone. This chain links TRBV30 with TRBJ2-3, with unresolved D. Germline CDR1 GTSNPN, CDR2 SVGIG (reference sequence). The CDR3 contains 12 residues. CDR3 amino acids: CARSSSTDTQYF. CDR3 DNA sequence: TGTGCGCGTTCTTCAAGCACAGATACGCAGTATTTT.

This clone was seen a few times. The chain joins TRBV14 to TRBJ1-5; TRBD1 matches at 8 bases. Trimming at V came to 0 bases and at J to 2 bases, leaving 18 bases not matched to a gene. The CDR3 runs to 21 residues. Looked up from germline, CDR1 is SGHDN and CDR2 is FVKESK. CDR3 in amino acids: CASSQDQNDPGGFCGNQPQHF. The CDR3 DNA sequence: TGTGCCAGCAGCCAAGATCAGAACGACCCAGGGGGCTTTTGTGGCAATCAGCCCCAGCATTTT. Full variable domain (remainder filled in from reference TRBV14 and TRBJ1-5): EAGVTQFPSHSVIEKGQTVTLRCDPISGHDNLYWYRRVMGKEIKFLLHFVKESKQDESGMPNNRFLAERTGGTYSTLKVQPAELEDSGVYFCASSQDQNDPGGFCGNQPQHFGDGTRLSIL.

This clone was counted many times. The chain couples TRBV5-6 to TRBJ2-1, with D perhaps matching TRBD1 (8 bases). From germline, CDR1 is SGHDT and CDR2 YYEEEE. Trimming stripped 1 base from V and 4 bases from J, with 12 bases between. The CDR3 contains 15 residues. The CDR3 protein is CASSLTGGAYNEQFF. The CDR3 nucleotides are TGTGCCAGCAGCTTGACAGGGGGGGCTTACAATGAGCAGTTCTTC.

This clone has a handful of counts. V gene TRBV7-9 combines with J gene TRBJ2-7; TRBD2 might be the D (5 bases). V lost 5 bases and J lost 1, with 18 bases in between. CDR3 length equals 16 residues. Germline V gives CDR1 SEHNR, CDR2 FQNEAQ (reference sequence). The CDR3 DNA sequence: TGTGCCAGCAGCGCTAGTTTGTCCACGGGGTCCTACGAGCAGTACTTC. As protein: CASSASLSTGSYEQYF.

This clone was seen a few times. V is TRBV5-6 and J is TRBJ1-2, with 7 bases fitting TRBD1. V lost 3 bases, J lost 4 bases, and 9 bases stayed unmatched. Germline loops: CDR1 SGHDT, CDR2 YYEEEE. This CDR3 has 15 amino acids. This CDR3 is CASSSPGQRFYGYTF. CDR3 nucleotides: TGTGCCAGCAGCTCTCCGGGACAGAGATTCTATGGCTACACCTTC.

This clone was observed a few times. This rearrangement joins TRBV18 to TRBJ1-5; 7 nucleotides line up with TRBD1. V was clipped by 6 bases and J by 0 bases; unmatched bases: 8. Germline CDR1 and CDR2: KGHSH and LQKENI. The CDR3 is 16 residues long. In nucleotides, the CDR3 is TGTGCCAGCTCCAAGGGACAGAGAAATAGCAATCAGCCCCAGCATTTT. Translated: CASSKGQRNSNQPQHF.

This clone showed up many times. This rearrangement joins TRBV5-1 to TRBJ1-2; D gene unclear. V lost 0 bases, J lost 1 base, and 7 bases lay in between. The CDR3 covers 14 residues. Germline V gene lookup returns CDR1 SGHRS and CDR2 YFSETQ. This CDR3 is CASSLDGSNYGYTF. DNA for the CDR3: TGCGCCAGCAGCTTGGATGGCAGTAACTATGGCTACACCTTC.

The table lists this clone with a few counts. The CDR3 spells CASSLQGFQPQHF. In DNA, the CDR3 is TGTGCCAGCAGTTTGCAGGGTTTTCAGCCCCAGCATTTT. This rearrangement joins TRBV28 to TRBJ1-5, with a tentative D call TRBD1 (5 bases). Looked up from germline, CDR1 is MDHEN and CDR2 is SYDVKM. With 3 bases removed from V and 6 bases from J, the gap between germline ends came to 9 bases. The CDR3 contains 13 residues.

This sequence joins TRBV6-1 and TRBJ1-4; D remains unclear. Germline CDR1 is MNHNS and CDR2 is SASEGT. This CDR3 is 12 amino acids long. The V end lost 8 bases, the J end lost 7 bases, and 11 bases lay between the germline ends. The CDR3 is CASDHWGEKLFF. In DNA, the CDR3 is TGTGCCAGCGATCATTGGGGTGAAAAACTGTTTTTT.

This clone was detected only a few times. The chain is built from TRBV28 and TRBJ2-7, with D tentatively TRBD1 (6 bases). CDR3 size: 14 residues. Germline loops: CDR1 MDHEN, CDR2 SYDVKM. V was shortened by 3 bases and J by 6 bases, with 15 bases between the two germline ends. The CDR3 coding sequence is TGTGCCAGCAGTTTGTTTACAGGGTTTAGCGAGCAGTACTTC. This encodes CASSLFTGFSEQYF.

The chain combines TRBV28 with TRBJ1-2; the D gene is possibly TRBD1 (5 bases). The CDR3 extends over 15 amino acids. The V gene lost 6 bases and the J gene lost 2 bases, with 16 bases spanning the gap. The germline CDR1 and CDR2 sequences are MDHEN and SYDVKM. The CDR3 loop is CASSGFTGRNYGYTF. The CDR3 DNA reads TGTGCCAGCAGCGGGTTCACAGGACGAAACTATGGCTACACCTTC.

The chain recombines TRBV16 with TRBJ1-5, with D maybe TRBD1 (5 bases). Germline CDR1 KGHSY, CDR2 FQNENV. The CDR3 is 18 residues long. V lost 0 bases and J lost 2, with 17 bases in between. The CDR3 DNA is TGTGCCAGCAGCCAATCGATGGTCGCTCTGGGGGGCAATCAGCCCCAGCATTTT. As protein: CASSQSMVALGGNQPQHF.

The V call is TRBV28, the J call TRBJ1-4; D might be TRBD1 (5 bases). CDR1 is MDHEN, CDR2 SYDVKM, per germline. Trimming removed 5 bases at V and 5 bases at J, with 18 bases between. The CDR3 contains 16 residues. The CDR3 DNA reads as TGTGCCAGCAGTAGTTACCAGGGTGCGAAGAATGAAAAACTGTTTTTT. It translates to CASSSYQGAKNEKLFF.

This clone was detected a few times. CDR3 loop: CASSRRDYVPGEQFF. The CDR3 bases are TGTGCCAGCAGCCGTCGGGACTACGTCCCCGGTGAGCAGTTCTTC. The chain joins TRBV5-4 to TRBJ2-1, with 7 nucleotides matching TRBD2. The CDR3 has 15 amino acids. The junction had 13 bases not matched to a gene; V was cut back by 4 bases and J by 9 bases. The germline V gene encodes CDR1 SGHNT and CDR2 YYREEE (reference sequence).

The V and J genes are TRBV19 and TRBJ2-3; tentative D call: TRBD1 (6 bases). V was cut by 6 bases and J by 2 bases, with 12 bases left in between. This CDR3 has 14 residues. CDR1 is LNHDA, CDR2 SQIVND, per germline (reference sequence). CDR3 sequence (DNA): TGTGCCAGTAGACGACAGGAGTCCACAGATACGCAGTATTTT. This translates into CASRRQESTDTQYF.

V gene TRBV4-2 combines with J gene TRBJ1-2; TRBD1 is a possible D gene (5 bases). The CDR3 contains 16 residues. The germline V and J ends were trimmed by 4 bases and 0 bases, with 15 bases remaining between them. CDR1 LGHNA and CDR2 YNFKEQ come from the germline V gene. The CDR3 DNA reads TGTGCCAGCAGCCTCGGGACCTCGGCTACTAACTATGGCTACACCTTC. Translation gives CASSLGTSATNYGYTF.

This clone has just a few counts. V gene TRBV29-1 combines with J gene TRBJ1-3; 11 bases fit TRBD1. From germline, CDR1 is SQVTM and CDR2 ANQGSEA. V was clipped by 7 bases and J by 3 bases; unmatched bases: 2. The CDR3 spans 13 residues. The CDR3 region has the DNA TGCAGCGGGACAGGGGGCTTTGGAAACACCATATATTTT. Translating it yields CSGTGGFGNTIYF.

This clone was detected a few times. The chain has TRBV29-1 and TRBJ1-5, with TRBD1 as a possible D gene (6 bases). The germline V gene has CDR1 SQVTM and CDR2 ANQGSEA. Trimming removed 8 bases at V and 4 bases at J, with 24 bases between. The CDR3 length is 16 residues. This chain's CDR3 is CSTRGPRIDVNQPQHF. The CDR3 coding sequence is TGCAGCACCCGGGGGCCTCGGATCGACGTAAATCAGCCCCAGCATTTT.

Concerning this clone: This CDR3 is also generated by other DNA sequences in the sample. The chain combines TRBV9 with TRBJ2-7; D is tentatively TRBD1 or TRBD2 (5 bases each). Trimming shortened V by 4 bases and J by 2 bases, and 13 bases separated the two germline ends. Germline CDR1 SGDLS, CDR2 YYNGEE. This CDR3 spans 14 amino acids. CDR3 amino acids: CASSRRGDPYEQYF. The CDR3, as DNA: TGTGCCAGCAGCCGAAGGGGAGATCCCTACGAGCAGTACTTC.

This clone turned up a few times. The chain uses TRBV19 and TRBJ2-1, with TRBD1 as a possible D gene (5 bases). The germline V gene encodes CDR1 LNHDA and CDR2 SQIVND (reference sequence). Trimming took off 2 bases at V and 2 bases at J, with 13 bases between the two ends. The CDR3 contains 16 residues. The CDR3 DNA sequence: TGTGCCAGTAGTATATTAAGGGGATCTACCTACAATGAGCAGTTCTTC. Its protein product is CASSILRGSTYNEQFF.